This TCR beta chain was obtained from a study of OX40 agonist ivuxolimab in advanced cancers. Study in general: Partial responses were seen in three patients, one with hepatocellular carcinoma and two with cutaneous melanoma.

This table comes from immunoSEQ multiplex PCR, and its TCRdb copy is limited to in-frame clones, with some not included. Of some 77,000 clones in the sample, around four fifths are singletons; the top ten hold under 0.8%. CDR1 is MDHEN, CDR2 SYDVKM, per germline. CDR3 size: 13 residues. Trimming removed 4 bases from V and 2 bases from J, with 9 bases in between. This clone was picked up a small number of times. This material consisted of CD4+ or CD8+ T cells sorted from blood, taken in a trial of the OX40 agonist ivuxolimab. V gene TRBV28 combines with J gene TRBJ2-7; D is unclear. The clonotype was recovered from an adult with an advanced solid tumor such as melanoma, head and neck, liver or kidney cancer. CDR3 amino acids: CASSSTLPYEQYF. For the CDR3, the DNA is TGTGCCAGCAGTTCGACACTTCCCTACGAGCAGTACTTC.